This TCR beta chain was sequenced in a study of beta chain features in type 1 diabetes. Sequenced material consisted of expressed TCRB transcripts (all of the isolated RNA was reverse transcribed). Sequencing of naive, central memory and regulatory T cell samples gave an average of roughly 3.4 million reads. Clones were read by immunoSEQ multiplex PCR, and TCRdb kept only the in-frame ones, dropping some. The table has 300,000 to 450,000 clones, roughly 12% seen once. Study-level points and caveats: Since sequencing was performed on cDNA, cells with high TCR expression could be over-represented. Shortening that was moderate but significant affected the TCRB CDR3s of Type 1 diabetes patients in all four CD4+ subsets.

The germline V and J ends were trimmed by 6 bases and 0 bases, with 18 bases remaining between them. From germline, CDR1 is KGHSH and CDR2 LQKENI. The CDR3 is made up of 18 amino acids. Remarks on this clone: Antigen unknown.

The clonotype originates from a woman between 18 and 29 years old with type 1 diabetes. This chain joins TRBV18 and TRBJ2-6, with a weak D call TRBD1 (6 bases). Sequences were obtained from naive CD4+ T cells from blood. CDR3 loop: CASSISPLDSSGANVLTF. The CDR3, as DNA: TGTGCCAGCTCGATAAGCCCCTTGGACAGCTCTGGGGCCAACGTCCTGACTTTC.